This T cell receptor (beta chain) appears in the sequencing data of a study of cytomegalovirus exposure and HLA in healthy donors. The overall study: The 120 validation repertoires were reported in a later analysis to have been generated on the same platform as the roughly 670 first-cohort repertoires.

Sequencing was performed with immunoSEQ multiplex PCR; in TCRdb, only in-frame clones are kept and a portion is missing. The data contain roughly 75,000 clones, about 94% of them seen just once; the ten biggest clones take up approximately 2.1%. The sequencing sample was made of PBMCs. The sequence was collected from a woman under 30 in good health and CMV-seronegative.

The CDR3 bases are TGTGCCAGCAGTGGAAGGTCTGGACAGACTAACTATGGCTACACCTTC. Its protein product is CASSGRSGQTNYGYTF. The chain links TRBV2 to TRBJ1-2; maybe TRBD1 (6 bases). The germline gives CDR1 SNHLY, CDR2 FYNNEI. Trimming left V 4 bases short and J 0 bases short, with 15 bases between. The CDR3 totals 16 residues.